This T cell receptor beta chain stems from a study of blood T cells in healthy people across ages. Study context: Per every two T cells, about one barcoded beta molecule was captured by template switching.

A second roughly 7 to 12 cycle PCR used barcoded and J-beta primers. TCRdb ran MiXCR on the 5' RACE reads and lists one entry per CDR3 protein. The sample has more than 650,000 distinct CDR3 sequences, roughly 25% seen once. The CDR3 spans 15 residues. V lost 0 bases and J lost 5, with 13 bases in between. The germline V gene encodes CDR1 LGHNA and CDR2 YSLEER. This same sample was also part of a study on T cells of mothers and their children. From that paper: Reads recorded for TCR beta CDR3 numbered over 9 million per mother and roughly 2.7 million per child. Related pairs of mothers and children showed slightly higher, non-significant overlap versus unrelated pairs.

Sequences were obtained from blood. This chain connects TRBV4-3 to TRBJ2-5; no clear D. The sequence was obtained from a boy younger than 18 in good health. This CDR3 reads CASSQDRKVKETQYF. DNA for the CDR3: TGCGCCAGCAGCCAAGATCGAAAGGTTAAGGAGACCCAGTACTTC.